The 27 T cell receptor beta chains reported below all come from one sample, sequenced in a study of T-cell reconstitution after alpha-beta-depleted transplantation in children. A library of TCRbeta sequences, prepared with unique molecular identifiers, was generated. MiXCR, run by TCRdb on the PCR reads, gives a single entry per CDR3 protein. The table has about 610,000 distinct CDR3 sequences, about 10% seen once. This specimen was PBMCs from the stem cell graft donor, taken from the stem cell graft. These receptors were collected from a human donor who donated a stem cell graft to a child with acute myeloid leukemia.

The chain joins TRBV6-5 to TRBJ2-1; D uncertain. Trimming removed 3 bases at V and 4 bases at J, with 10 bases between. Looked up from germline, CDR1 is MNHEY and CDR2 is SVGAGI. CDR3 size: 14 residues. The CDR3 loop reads CASSYGSPYNEQFF. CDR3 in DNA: TGTGCCAGCAGTTATGGTAGCCCTTACAATGAGCAGTTCTTC.

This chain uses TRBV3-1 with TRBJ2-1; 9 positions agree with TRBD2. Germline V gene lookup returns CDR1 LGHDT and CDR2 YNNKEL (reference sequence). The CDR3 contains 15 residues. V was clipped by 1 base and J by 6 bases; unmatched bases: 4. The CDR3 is CASSQGISGSNEQFF. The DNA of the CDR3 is TGTGCCAGCAGCCAAGGGATTAGCGGGAGCAATGAGCAGTTCTTC.

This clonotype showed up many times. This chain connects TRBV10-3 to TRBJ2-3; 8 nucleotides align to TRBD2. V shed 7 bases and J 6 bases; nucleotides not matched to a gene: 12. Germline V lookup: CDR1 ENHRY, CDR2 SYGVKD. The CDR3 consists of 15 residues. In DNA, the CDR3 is TGTGCCATCATAGCAACGGGAGGGGAGATGGATACGCAGTATTTT. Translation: CAIIATGGEMDTQYF.

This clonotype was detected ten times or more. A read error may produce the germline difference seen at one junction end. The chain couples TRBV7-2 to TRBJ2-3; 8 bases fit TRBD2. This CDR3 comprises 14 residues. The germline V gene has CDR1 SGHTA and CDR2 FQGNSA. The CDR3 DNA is TGTGCCAGCAGTTTAGGTCTAGCGGGAGATACGCAGTATTTT. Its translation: CASSLGLAGDTQYF.

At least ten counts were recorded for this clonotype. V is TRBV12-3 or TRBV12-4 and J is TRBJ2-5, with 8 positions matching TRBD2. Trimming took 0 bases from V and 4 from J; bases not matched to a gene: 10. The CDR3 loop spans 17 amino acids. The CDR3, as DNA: TGTGCCAGCAGTTTAGCGCGGCAGCGGGGGAGGGGAGAGACCCAGTACTTC. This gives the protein CASSLARQRGRGETQYF.

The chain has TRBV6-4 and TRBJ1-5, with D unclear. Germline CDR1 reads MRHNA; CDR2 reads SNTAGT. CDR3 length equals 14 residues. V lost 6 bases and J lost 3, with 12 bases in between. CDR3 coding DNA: TGTGCCAGCAGCCCGGGTCCCCTCAATCAGCCCCAGCATTTT. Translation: CASSPGPLNQPQHF.

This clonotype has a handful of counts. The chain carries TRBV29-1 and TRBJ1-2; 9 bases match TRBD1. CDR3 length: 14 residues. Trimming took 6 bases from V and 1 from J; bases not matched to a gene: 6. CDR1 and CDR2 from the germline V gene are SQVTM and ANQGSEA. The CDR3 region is CSVRDREHNYGYTF. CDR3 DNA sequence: TGCAGCGTGAGGGACAGGGAACATAACTATGGCTACACCTTC.

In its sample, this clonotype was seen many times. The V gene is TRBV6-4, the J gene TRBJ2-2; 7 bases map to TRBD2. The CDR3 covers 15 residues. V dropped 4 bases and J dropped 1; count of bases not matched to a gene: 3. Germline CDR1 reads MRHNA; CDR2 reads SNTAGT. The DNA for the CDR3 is TGTGCCAGCAGTGCGGGAGGAGGGAACACCGGGGAGCTGTTTTTT. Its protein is CASSAGGGNTGELFF.

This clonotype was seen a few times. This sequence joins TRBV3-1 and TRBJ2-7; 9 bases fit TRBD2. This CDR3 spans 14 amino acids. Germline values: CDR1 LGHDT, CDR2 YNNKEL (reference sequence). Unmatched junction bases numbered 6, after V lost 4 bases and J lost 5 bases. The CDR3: CASSPLRTSDEQYF. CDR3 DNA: TGTGCCAGCAGCCCTTTGAGGACTAGCGACGAGCAGTACTTC.

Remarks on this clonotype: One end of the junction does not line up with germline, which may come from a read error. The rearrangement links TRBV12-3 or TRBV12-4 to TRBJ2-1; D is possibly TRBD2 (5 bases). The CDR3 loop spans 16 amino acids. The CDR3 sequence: CASSFLVGSSYNELFF. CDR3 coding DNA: TGTGCCAGCAGTTTTCTGGTGGGGAGCTCCTACAATGAGCTGTTCTTC.

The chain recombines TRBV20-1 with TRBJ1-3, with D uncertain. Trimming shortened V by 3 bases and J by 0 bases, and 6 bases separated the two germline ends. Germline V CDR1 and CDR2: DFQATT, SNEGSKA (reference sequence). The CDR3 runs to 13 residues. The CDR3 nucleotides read TGCAGTGCTAGTGCCGGCTCTGGAAACACCATATATTTT. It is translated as CSASAGSGNTIYF.

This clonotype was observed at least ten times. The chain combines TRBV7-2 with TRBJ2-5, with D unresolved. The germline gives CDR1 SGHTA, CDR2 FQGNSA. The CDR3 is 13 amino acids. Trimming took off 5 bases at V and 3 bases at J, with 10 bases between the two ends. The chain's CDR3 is CASSRSNEETQYF. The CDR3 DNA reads TGTGCCAGCAGCCGATCAAACGAAGAGACCCAGTACTTC. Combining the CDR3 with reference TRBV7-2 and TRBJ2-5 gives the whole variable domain GAGVSQSPSNKVTEKGKDVELRCDPISGHTALYWYRQSLGQGLEFLIYFQGNSAPDKSGLPSDRFSAERTGGSVSTLTIQRTQQEDSAVYLCASSRSNEETQYFGPGTRLLVL.

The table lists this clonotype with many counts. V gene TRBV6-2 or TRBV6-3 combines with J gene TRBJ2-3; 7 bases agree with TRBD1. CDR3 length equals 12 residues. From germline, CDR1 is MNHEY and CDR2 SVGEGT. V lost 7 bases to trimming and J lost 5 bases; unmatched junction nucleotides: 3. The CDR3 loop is CASNRTGDTQYF. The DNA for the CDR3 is TGTGCCAGCAACCGGACAGGAGATACGCAGTATTTT.

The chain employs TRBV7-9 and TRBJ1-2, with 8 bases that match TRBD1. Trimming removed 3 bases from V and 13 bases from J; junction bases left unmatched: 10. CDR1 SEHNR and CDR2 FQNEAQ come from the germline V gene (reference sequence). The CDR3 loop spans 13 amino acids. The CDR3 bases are TGTGCCAGCAGCTTCGCCGACAGGGGCCTGGGCACCTTC. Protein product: CASSFADRGLGTF.

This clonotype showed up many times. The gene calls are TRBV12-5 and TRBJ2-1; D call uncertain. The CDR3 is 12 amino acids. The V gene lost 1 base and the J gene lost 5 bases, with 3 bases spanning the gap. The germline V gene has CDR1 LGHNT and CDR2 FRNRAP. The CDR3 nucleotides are TGTGCTAGTGGTTTGGATCACAATGAGCAGTTCTTC. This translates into CASGLDHNEQFF.

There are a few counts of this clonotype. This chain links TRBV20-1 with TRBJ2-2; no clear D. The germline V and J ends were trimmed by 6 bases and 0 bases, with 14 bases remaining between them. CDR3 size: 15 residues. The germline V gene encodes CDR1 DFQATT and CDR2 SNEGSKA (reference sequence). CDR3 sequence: CSAQAPYTNTGELFF. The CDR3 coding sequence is TGCAGTGCCCAAGCGCCATACACGAACACCGGGGAGCTGTTTTTT.

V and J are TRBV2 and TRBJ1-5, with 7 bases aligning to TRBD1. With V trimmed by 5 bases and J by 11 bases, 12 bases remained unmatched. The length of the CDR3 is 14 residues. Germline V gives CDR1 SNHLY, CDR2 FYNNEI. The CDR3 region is CASSRDSAMSAQHF. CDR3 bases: TGTGCCAGCAGTCGGGACAGCGCTATGTCAGCCCAGCATTTT.

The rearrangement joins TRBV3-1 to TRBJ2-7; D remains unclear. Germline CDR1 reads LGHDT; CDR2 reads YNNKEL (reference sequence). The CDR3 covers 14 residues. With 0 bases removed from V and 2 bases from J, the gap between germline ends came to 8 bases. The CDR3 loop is CASSQDTVTYEQYF. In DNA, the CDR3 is TGTGCCAGCAGCCAAGATACTGTTACCTACGAGCAGTACTTC.

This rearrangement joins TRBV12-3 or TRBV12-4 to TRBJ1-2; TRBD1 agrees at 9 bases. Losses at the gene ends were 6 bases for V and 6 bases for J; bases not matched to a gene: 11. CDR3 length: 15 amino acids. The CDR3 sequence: CASRTSQGASDGYTF. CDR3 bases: TGTGCCAGCAGGACCTCACAGGGGGCGAGTGATGGCTACACCTTC.

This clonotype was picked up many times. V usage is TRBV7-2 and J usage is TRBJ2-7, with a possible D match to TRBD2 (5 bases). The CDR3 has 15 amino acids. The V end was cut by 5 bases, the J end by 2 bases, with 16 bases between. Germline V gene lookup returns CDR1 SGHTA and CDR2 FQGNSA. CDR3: CASSRGPGGAYEQYF. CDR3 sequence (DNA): TGTGCCAGCAGCCGAGGGCCCGGAGGTGCCTACGAGCAGTACTTC.

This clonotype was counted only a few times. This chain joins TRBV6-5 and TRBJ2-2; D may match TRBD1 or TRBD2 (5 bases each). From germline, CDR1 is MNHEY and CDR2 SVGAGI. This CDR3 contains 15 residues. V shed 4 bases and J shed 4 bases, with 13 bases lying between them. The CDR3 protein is CASSSGSGTTGELFF. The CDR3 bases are TGTGCCAGCAGTTCAGGTTCAGGGACCACCGGGGAGCTGTTTTTT.

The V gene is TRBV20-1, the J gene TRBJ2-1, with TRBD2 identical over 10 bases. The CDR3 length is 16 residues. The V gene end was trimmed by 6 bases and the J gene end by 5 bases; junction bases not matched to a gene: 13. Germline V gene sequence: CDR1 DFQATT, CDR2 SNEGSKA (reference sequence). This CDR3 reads CSASGAGTSVHNEQFF. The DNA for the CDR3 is TGCAGTGCCAGCGGGGCCGGGACTAGCGTCCACAATGAGCAGTTCTTC.

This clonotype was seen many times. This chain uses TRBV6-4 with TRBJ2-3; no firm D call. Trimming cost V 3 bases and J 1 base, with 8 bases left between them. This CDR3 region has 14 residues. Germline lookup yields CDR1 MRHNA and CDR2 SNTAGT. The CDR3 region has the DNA TGTGCCAGCAGTGATCTCGGCGGCACAGATACGCAGTATTTT. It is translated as CASSDLGGTDTQYF.

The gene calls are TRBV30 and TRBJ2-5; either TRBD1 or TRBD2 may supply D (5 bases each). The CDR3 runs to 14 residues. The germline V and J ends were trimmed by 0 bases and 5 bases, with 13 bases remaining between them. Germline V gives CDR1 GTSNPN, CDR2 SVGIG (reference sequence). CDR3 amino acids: CAWSVFRGVETQYF. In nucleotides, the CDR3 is TGTGCCTGGAGTGTATTTAGGGGAGTGGAGACCCAGTACTTC.

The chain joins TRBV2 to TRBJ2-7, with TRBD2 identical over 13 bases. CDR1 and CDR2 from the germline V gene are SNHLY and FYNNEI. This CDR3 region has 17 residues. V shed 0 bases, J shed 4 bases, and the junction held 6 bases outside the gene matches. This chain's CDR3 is CASSEASGTSGVYEQYF. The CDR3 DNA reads TGTGCCAGCAGTGAAGCGAGTGGGACTAGCGGGGTATACGAGCAGTACTTC.

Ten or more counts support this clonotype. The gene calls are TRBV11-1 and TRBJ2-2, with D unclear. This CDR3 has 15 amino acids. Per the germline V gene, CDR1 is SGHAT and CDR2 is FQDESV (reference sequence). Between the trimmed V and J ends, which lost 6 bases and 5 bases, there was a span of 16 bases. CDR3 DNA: TGTGCCAGCAGGCCTGAATCTGTTGGGACCGGGGAGCTGTTTTTT. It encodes CASRPESVGTGELFF.

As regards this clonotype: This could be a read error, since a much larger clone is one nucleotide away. The CDR3 nucleotides are TGTGCCTGCAGTCTCATCACGGGGGGCCGACCTCACACAGATACGCAGTATTTT. This encodes CACSLITGGRPHTDTQYF. The chain has TRBV3-1 and TRBJ2-3, with D possibly TRBD2 on 7 matching bases. The CDR3 has 18 amino acids. Germline loops: CDR1 LGHDT, CDR2 YNNKEL (reference sequence).